These 16 T cell receptor beta chains originate from one sample sequenced in a study of tumor and adjacent non-tumor tissue in lung cancer (dated by TCRdb to about 2018). Receptor libraries were prepared by multiplex PCR. Sequencing was carried out with an Illumina HiSeq 2500. TCRbeta libraries were constructed through three rounds of nested PCR with primers (Table S4) according to protocols adapted from ARM-PCR. TCRdb took the public reads, trimmed them with fastp at Q25, ran MiXCR for clone calling and kept in-frame beta chains. Each record represents a unique CDR3 protein, reported with the most common genes and DNA among its rows. The sample table contains roughly 70,000 distinct CDR3 sequences; only one count was recorded for about 80% of them. The ten largest make up 28% of the sample. Bulk unsorted tissue served as the source for RNA extraction, and RNA quality was assessed using a NanoDrop ND-1000 and an Agilent 2100.

The sample taken for sequencing was lung tumor tissue. The receptors here all came from a man aged 60-69 years with non-small cell lung cancer.

Concerning this clonotype: The final CDR3 position lacks the conserved phenylalanine or tryptophan, pointing to a likely read error. This chain connects TRBV6-5 to TRBJ2-7; D is undetermined. Germline V gene data show CDR1 as MNHEY and CDR2 as SVGAGI. The V end was cut by 0 bases, the J end by 3 bases, with 9 bases between. CDR3 length: 14 residues. The CDR3 DNA follows: TGTGCCAGCAGTTACTCCCCGGAGAACTACGAGCAGTACCTA. Its translation: CASSYSPENYEQYL.

Turning to this clonotype: A much larger clone differs by one base, so this may be a read error. The genes are TRBV7-9 and TRBJ2-5; no firm D call. This CDR3 is built from 14 residues. Germline assignment: CDR1 SEHNR and CDR2 FQNEAQ (reference sequence). CDR3 sequence reads: CASSPRAVQETQNF. DNA for the CDR3: TGTGCCAGCAGCCCCCGGGCGGTACAAGAGACCCAGAACTTC.

About this clonotype itself: A junction boundary mismatches the germline segment, possibly from a read error. The V call is TRBV11-2, the J call TRBJ1-1; D call uncertain. The germline CDR1 and CDR2 sequences are SGHAT and FQNNGV. The CDR3 has 13 residues. As DNA, the CDR3 is TGTACCAGCAGCTTAGATTCCCACGGGATGGATTTCTTT. Translated, it gives CTSSLDSHGMDFF.

On this clonotype: Likely a read error: the CDR3 ends without its conserved phenylalanine or tryptophan. The V and J genes are TRBV6-5 and TRBJ2-5, with a possible D match to TRBD2 (6 bases). The CDR3 runs to 12 residues. The germline gives CDR1 MNHEY, CDR2 SVGAGI. Trimming pared 0 bases from V and 9 bases from J, leaving 8 bases between. The CDR3 DNA is TGTGCCAGCAGTTACTCGAGGGAGGCCCAGTACTTA. Amino acid sequence: CASSYSREAQYL.

This chain links TRBV10-3 with TRBJ1-5; D is unclear. The germline gives CDR1 ENHRY, CDR2 SYGVKD. This CDR3 has 13 amino acids. V gave up 6 bases and J gave up 11 bases, with 17 bases separating them. The CDR3 nucleotides read TGTGCCATCAGCAGAGACAAGGTAGGATCCCAGCATTTT. Protein sequence: CAISRDKVGSQHF.

This chain joins TRBV6-5 and TRBJ2-5; 9 bases agree with TRBD1. J lost 5 bases, V lost 3 bases, and 7 bases had no gene match. Germline CDR1 is MNHEY and CDR2 is SVGAGI. This CDR3 spans 15 amino acids. The CDR3 DNA reads as TGTGCCAGCAGTTATTGGAGACAGGGGGTTGAGACCCAGTACTTC. Protein: CASSYWRQGVETQYF.

With regard to this clonotype: At one of its ends the junction is not consistent with the germline gene, which may arise from a read error. The V call is TRBV10-3, the J call TRBJ2-1; D is perhaps TRBD2 (5 bases). Germline V lookup: CDR1 ENHRY, CDR2 SYGVKD. The CDR3 is made up of 12 amino acids. The CDR3 bases are TGTGCCATTGCGAGCGGTTACAATGAGAAGTTCTTC. Protein product: CAIASGYNEKFF.

As to this clonotype: The CDR3 does not close with the conserved phenylalanine or tryptophan, likely indicating a read error. The V gene is TRBV11-1, the J gene TRBJ2-5; D uncertain. CDR1 is SGHAT and CDR2 is FQDESV in the germline V gene (reference sequence). This CDR3 contains 12 residues. Trimming removed 6 bases from V and 3 bases from J, with 8 bases in between. CDR3 region: CASSLMEETQYY. As DNA, the CDR3 is TGTGCCAGCAGTCTAATGGAAGAGACCCAGTACTAC.

With regard to this clonotype: At one end, the junction sequence differs from germline, possibly due to a read error. This chain links TRBV6-2 or TRBV6-3 with TRBJ2-5; 9 bases align to TRBD1. There are 16 residues in the CDR3. Looked up from germline, CDR1 is MNHEY and CDR2 is SVGEGT. The CDR3 region is CASSVPGTGHQETQNF. The CDR3 DNA reads TGTGCCAGCAGTGTACCCGGGACAGGGCACCAAGAGACCCAGAATTTC.

The chain links TRBV7-9 to TRBJ1-1, with a weak D call TRBD1 (6 bases). The CDR3 sequence is 14 residues long. Per the germline V gene, CDR1 is SEHNR and CDR2 is FQNEAQ (reference sequence). Trimming pared 5 bases from V and 5 bases from J, leaving 15 bases between. CDR3 DNA sequence: TGTGCCAGCAGCACTCAGGGGCGATGGACTGAAGCTTTCTTT. This encodes CASSTQGRWTEAFF.

A note on this clonotype: The conserved phenylalanine or tryptophan normally closing the CDR3 is absent here, so this likely arose from a read error. The chain couples TRBV6-5 to TRBJ1-5; D perhaps matches TRBD1 (5 bases). The CDR3 covers 13 residues. CDR1 and CDR2 (germline): MNHEY, SVGAGI. V dropped 8 bases and J dropped 3 bases, with 11 bases sitting between them. The CDR3, as DNA: TGTGCCAGCGGAGGGGATAACAATCAGCCCCAGCATTCT. This encodes CASGGDNNQPQHS.

Concerning this clonotype itself: The junction does not match germline at one end; this may be a read error. The V gene is TRBV20-1, the J gene TRBJ2-2, with TRBD2 matching over 9 bases. The germline gives CDR1 DFQATT, CDR2 SNEGSKA (reference sequence). This CDR3 is 14 amino acids long. The CDR3 loop is CSARLAGSTGDLFF. CDR3 sequence (DNA): TGCAGTGCTAGACTAGCGGGAAGCACCGGGGACCTGTTTTTT.

On this clonotype itself: This CDR3 is missing its conserved last phenylalanine or tryptophan, likely due to a read error. The gene calls are TRBV6-5 and TRBJ2-1, with 14 bases aligning to TRBD2. Germline values: CDR1 MNHEY, CDR2 SVGAGI. There are 15 residues in the CDR3. CDR3 sequence: CARSYQGLAGDEQFL. CDR3 DNA: TGTGCCAGGAGTTACCAGGGACTAGCGGGAGATGAGCAGTTCCTC.

This clonotype has more than one count but fewer than ten. The genes are TRBV6-1 and TRBJ1-5; D not certain. Germline V gene sequence: CDR1 MNHNS, CDR2 SASEGT. The CDR3 sequence is 16 residues long. Trimming cost V 7 bases and J 0 bases, with 16 bases left between them. The CDR3 nucleotides read TGTGCCAGCAACCCCCCGATCTTCAATAGCAATCAGCCCCAGCATTTT. It translates to CASNPPIFNSNQPQHF.

This clonotype came up a few times. This CDR3 fails to terminate in the conserved phenylalanine or tryptophan, so it likely reflects a read error. The chain couples TRBV12-3 or TRBV12-4 to TRBJ2-1; 16 nucleotides line up with TRBD2. CDR3 length: 15 residues. The CDR3 region has the DNA TGTGTCAGCACCCCGGGACTAGCGGGGGGGCATGAGCAGTTCTCC. It codes for CVSTPGLAGGHEQFS.

This clonotype was picked up one time. One junction end disagrees with the germline gene, perhaps due to a read error. J is TRBJ2-1 and V is TRBV20-1, with TRBD2 matching over 9 bases. The CDR3 runs to 14 residues. CDR1 DFQATT and CDR2 SNEGSKA come from the germline V gene (reference sequence). CDR3 in amino acids: CGVRSAGGQDEQFF. The CDR3 coding sequence is TGCGGTGTTAGATCGGCGGGAGGGCAGGATGAGCAGTTCTTT.